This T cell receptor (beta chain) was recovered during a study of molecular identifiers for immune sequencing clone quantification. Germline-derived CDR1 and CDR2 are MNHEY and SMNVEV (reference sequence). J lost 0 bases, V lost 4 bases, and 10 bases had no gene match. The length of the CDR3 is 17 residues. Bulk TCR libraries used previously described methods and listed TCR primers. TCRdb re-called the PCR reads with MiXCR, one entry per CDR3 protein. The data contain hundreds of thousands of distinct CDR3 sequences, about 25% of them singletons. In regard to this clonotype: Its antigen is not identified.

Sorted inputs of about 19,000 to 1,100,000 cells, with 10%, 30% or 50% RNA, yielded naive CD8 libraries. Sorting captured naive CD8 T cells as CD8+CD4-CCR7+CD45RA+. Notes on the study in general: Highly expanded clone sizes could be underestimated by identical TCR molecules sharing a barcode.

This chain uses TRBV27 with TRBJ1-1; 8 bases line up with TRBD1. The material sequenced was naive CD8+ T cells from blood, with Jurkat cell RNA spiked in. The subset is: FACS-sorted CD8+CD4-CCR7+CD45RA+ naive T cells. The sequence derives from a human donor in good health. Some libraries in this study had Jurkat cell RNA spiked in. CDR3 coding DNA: TGTGCCAGCAGTTCTTCAGGGGGCCCTCTATTGAACACTGAAGCTTTCTTT. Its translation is CASSSSGGPLLNTEAFF.